Here is one T cell receptor beta chain with its context. Antigen: not known. Trimming took 4 bases from V and 8 from J; bases not matched to a gene: 6. CDR1 and CDR2 from the germline V gene are SGHRS and YFSETQ. The CDR3 covers 15 residues. Assay used: immunoSEQ multiplex PCR; TCRdb lists only in-frame clones, some missing. The data contain around 150,000 clones, about 92% of them singletons. The data stem from a study of T cell responses to AZD1222 COVID-19 vaccine. Study results and caveats: Spike-specific TCR breadth and depth both grew after two AZD1222 doses.

This sequence joins TRBV5-1 and TRBJ1-6; 10 bases match TRBD1. The source is an adult who received the AZD1222 COVID-19 vaccine. The sequenced sample was peripheral blood, obtained 28 days after the second AZD1222 dose. CDR3 amino acids: CASSLRDRGDSPLHF. CDR3 DNA sequence: TGCGCCAGCAGCCTCCGGGACAGGGGCGATTCACCCCTCCACTTT.